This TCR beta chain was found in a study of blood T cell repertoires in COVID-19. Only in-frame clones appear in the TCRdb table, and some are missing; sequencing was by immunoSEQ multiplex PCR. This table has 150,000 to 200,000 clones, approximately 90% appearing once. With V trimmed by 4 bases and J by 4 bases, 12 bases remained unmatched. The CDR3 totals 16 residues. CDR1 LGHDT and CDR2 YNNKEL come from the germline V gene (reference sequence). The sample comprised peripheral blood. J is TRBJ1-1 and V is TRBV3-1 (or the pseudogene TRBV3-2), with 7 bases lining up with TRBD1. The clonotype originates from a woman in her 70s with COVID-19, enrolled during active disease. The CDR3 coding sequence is TGTGCCAGCAGCCGAGAGACAGGGCTGGGTGTCACTGAAGCTTTCTTT. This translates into CASSRETGLGVTEAFF.